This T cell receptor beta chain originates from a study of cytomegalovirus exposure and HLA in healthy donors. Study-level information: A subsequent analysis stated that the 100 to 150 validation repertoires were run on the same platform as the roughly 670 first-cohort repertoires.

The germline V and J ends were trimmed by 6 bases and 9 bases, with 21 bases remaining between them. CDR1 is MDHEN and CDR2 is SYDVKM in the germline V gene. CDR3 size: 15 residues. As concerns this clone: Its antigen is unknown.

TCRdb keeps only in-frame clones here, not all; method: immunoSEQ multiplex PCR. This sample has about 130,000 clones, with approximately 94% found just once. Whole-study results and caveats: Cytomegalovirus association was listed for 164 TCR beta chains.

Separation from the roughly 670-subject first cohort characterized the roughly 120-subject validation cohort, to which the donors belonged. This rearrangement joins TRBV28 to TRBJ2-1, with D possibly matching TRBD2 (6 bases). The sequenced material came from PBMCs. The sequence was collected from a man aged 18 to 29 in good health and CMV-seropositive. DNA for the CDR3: TGTGCCAGCAGAGAGGGACTCACCGTTTACGGTGAGCAGTTCTTC. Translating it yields CASREGLTVYGEQFF.